One sample yielded the 27 T cell receptor beta chains listed below, sequenced in a study of shared clonotypes between healthy human individuals (dated by TCRdb to the early 2020s). The library was produced with the immunoSEQ multiplex PCR assay. This immuneACCESS table, as held by TCRdb, lists in-frame sequences with V and J called but not all clones. Of the missing ones, under half trace to an unresolved V gene in checked studies; the others have no known cause. The sample table shows around 2.1 million clones, and around 95% are seen once. Of the sample, over 0.1% is held by the ten largest clones. The sample taken for sequencing was naive CD4+ T cells sorted from blood. The sample's cell subset or site label is to be understood as: CD45RA+ positively selected. The receptor set was obtained from a man between 18 and 35 years old in good health.

The V and J genes are TRBV6-1 and TRBJ1-1; D gene ambiguous. The V end was cut by 2 bases, the J end by 5 bases, with 12 bases between. CDR1 is MNHNS and CDR2 is SASEGT in the germline V gene. This CDR3 has 14 residues. CDR3 region: CASSERVEGTEAFF. DNA of the CDR3: TGTGCCAGCAGTGAAAGGGTTGAAGGGACTGAAGCTTTCTTT.

This clone was detected once. The V and J genes are TRBV4-2 and TRBJ2-5; weak D call: TRBD1 (5 bases). Trimming cost V 0 bases and J 6 bases, with 17 bases left between them. The CDR3 length is 16 residues. Per the germline V gene, CDR1 is LGHNA and CDR2 is YNFKEQ. The CDR3 DNA follows: TGTGCCAGCAGCCAAGATGGGGCGACTCCTCCGAAGACCCAGTACTTC. It specifies CASSQDGATPPKTQYF.

The chain links TRBV23-1 to TRBJ1-6; a possible D gene is TRBD1 (5 bases). TRBV23-1 is recorded as an ORF, its role being uncertain. V lost 3 bases and J 10 bases, leaving 7 bases between the germline ends. This CDR3 spans 12 amino acids. DNA of the CDR3: TGCGCCAGCAGTCAGGGGCACTCACCCCTCCACTTT. It encodes CASSQGHSPLHF.

The gene calls are TRBV27 and TRBJ2-7; 7 bases fit TRBD2. V lost 5 bases, J lost 5 bases, and 15 bases stayed unmatched. This CDR3 is built from 16 residues. Germline CDR1 reads MNHEY; CDR2 reads SMNVEV (reference sequence). CDR3 sequence (DNA): TGTGCCAGCAGTCCGGGAGGACTCCACGCTCAAAACGAGCAGTACTTC. Protein: CASSPGGLHAQNEQYF.

The chain couples TRBV29-1 to TRBJ2-1; the match to TRBD2 covers 7 bases. CDR3 length: 14 amino acids. The ends lost 6 bases at V and 9 bases at J; junction bases unmatched: 14. Germline V gene data show CDR1 as SQVTM and CDR2 as ANQGSEA. CDR3 sequence: CSVRRDYTWGEQFF. CDR3 DNA sequence: TGCAGCGTCCGCCGGGACTACACGTGGGGTGAGCAGTTCTTC.

This clone was seen a single time. The genes are TRBV5-1 and TRBJ2-1; 9 nucleotides match TRBD2. The CDR3 is made up of 16 amino acids. V lost 1 base to trimming and J lost 6 bases; unmatched junction nucleotides: 8. Germline V lookup: CDR1 SGHRS, CDR2 YFSETQ. CDR3 amino acids: CASSLSSGSFSNEQFF. CDR3 DNA: TGCGCCAGCAGCTTGAGTAGCGGGAGTTTCAGCAATGAGCAGTTCTTC.

The chain employs TRBV30 and TRBJ2-7; D remains ambiguous. V lost 1 base to trimming and J lost 2 bases, with 9 bases between them. CDR3 length equals 13 residues. Germline CDR1 reads GTSNPN; CDR2 reads SVGIG (reference sequence). The CDR3 bases are TGTGCCTGGAGTGGCGGCGTACCCTACGAGCAGTACTTC. Amino acids: CAWSGGVPYEQYF.

CDR3 bases: TGCGCCTGCGCGACAGGGGGCCGCGAGCAGTACTTC. Translating it yields CACATGGREQYF. V gene TRBV10-2 combines with J gene TRBJ2-7; 10 bases line up with TRBD1. This CDR3 contains 12 residues. Germline lookup yields CDR1 WSHSY and CDR2 SAAADI. With V trimmed by 11 bases and J by 6 bases, 7 bases remained unmatched.

V is TRBV18 and J is TRBJ1-6; TRBD1 matches 7 bases. Losses at the gene ends were 3 bases for V and 6 bases for J; bases not matched to a gene: 5. The CDR3 spans 15 residues. Looked up from germline, CDR1 is KGHSH and CDR2 is LQKENI. The CDR3 here is CASSPDRVGNSPLHF. The CDR3 region has the DNA TGTGCCAGCTCACCTGACAGGGTTGGTAATTCACCCCTCCACTTT.

The chain is built from TRBV30 and TRBJ1-3, with a possible D match to TRBD1 (5 bases). Germline V lookup: CDR1 GTSNPN, CDR2 SVGIG (reference sequence). Trimming shortened V by 0 bases and J by 3 bases, and 12 bases separated the two germline ends. This CDR3 spans 15 amino acids. CDR3 region: CAWSVGGGLGNTIYF. In DNA, the CDR3 is TGTGCCTGGAGTGTTGGGGGAGGTCTTGGAAACACCATATATTTT.

The chain carries TRBV7-9 and TRBJ1-4; possible D gene TRBD1, 5 bases. V lost 3 bases and J 4 bases, leaving 21 bases between the germline ends. Germline V lookup: CDR1 SEHNR, CDR2 FQNEAQ (reference sequence). CDR3 length: 18 residues. The CDR3 DNA reads TGTGCCAGCAGCTTCGGAGCAACAGGAACCGGCGTTAATGAAAAACTGTTTTTT. It specifies CASSFGATGTGVNEKLFF.

Details on this clone: In the same sample, other DNA sequences code for this CDR3. This sequence joins TRBV7-2 and TRBJ2-7; D is unclear. This CDR3 region has 13 residues. From germline, CDR1 is SGHTA and CDR2 FQGNSA. V was trimmed by 4 bases and J by 2 bases, leaving 9 bases between them. The CDR3: CASSSGTPYEQYF. CDR3 DNA: TGTGCCAGCAGCTCCGGTACCCCCTACGAGCAGTACTTC. Supplemented by reference TRBV7-2 and TRBJ2-7, the full variable domain reads GAGVSQSPSNKVTEKGKDVELRCDPISGHTALYWYRQSLGQGLEFLIYFQGNSAPDKSGLPSDRFSAERTGGSVSTLTIQRTQQEDSAVYLCASSSGTPYEQYFGPGTRLTVT.

This clone appeared once. This CDR3 reads CASSDSGSRYNEQFF. The CDR3 DNA reads as TGTGCCAGCAGCGACAGCGGGAGCCGCTACAATGAGCAGTTCTTC. The chain recombines TRBV6-6 with TRBJ2-1; 8 bases are a match to TRBD2. In germline, CDR1 is MNHNY, CDR2 SVGAGI (reference sequence). V shed 6 bases and J 3 bases; nucleotides not matched to a gene: 7. This CDR3 is 15 amino acids long.

The chain has TRBV29-1 and TRBJ1-2; D is possibly TRBD1 (6 bases). The V end was cut by 3 bases, the J end by 4 bases, with 9 bases between. This CDR3 comprises 12 residues. The germline gives CDR1 SQVTM, CDR2 ANQGSEA. The CDR3 DNA reads TGCAGCGTTGATAGACAGGTCTATGGCTACACCTTC. As protein: CSVDRQVYGYTF.

The chain couples TRBV20-1 to TRBJ2-5; no definite D call. The CDR3 sequence is 11 residues long. The germline gives CDR1 DFQATT, CDR2 SNEGSKA (reference sequence). CDR3 in amino acids: CSVTNKETQYF. The CDR3 DNA reads TGCAGCGTTACGAATAAAGAGACCCAGTACTTC.

This chain links TRBV5-4 with TRBJ2-3, with a possible D match to TRBD2 (6 bases). Germline values: CDR1 SGHNT, CDR2 YYREEE (reference sequence). CDR3 length equals 14 residues. The V end lost 1 base, the J end lost 5 bases, and 11 bases lay between the germline ends. The CDR3 is CASSLWLEGDTQYF. The CDR3, as DNA: TGTGCCAGCAGCTTGTGGCTGGAGGGAGATACGCAGTATTTT.

The chain combines TRBV18 with TRBJ2-1, with D tentatively TRBD2 (6 bases). Germline CDR1 is KGHSH and CDR2 is LQKENI. V was clipped by 3 bases and J by 10 bases, with 10 bases between them. The length of the CDR3 is 12 residues. CDR3 sequence (DNA): TGTGCCAGCTCACCGTCACGGGGGGAGCAGTTCTTC. This codes for CASSPSRGEQFF.

This clone appeared once. The chain combines TRBV9 with TRBJ1-2, with TRBD1 matching 10 bases. This CDR3 has 15 residues. V was clipped by 3 bases and J by 2 bases; unmatched bases: 4. Germline V lookup: CDR1 SGDLS, CDR2 YYNGEE. The CDR3 loop is CASSAGTGANYGYTF. In DNA form, the CDR3 reads TGTGCCAGCAGCGCCGGGACAGGGGCGAACTATGGCTACACCTTC.

This rearrangement joins TRBV6-5 to TRBJ2-5; the match to TRBD1 covers 12 bases. J gave up 6 bases and V 3 bases, and 5 bases lay outside the gene matches. Germline V CDR1 and CDR2: MNHEY, SVGAGI. The CDR3 has 15 amino acids. The CDR3 reads CASSYGTGGLQTQYF. DNA for the CDR3: TGTGCCAGCAGTTATGGGACAGGGGGCTTGCAGACCCAGTACTTC.

The chain employs TRBV30 and TRBJ1-2; a possible D gene is TRBD1 (5 bases). Trimming stripped 0 bases from V and 5 bases from J, with 10 bases between. Germline V gene lookup returns CDR1 GTSNPN and CDR2 SVGIG (reference sequence). There are 13 residues in the CDR3. CDR3 amino acids: CAWSVGAGYGYTF. CDR3 bases: TGTGCCTGGAGTGTAGGGGCAGGGTATGGCTACACCTTC.

The rearrangement joins TRBV7-9 to TRBJ2-3; perhaps TRBD2 as D (5 bases). Looked up from germline, CDR1 is SEHNR and CDR2 is FQNEAQ (reference sequence). V was trimmed by 1 base and J by 3 bases, leaving 17 bases between them. The CDR3 contains 17 residues. The CDR3 loop reads CASSLGLANIGTDTQYF. The DNA of the CDR3 is TGTGCCAGCAGCTTAGGGCTAGCAAACATCGGAACAGATACGCAGTATTTT.

This chain connects TRBV7-3 to TRBJ2-1, with 12 bases that match TRBD2. The CDR3 totals 16 residues. Germline V CDR1 and CDR2: SGHTA, FQGTGA. Trimming took 4 bases from V and 8 from J; bases not matched to a gene: 9. CDR3 residues: CASSSDPGLAGYEQFF. CDR3 DNA: TGTGCCAGCAGCTCGGACCCGGGACTAGCGGGTTATGAGCAGTTCTTC.

The rearrangement joins TRBV5-4 to TRBJ2-2; 7 bases align to TRBD1. The CDR3 is 16 amino acids. Germline lookup yields CDR1 SGHNT and CDR2 YYREEE (reference sequence). Trimming took 0 bases from V and 4 from J; bases not matched to a gene: 6. The CDR3 protein is CASSLARGKGTGELFF. DNA of the CDR3: TGTGCCAGCAGCTTGGCCAGGGGGAAGGGCACCGGGGAGCTGTTTTTT.

This clone appeared a single time. J is TRBJ1-6 and V is TRBV18, with a weak D call TRBD1 (5 bases). The V end was cut by 5 bases, the J end by 10 bases, with 15 bases between. Germline V lookup: CDR1 KGHSH, CDR2 LQKENI. The CDR3 is made up of 14 amino acids. CDR3 amino acids: CASSSGIQESPLHF. The CDR3 nucleotides read TGTGCCAGCTCATCCGGGATACAGGAGTCACCCCTCCACTTT.

This clone showed up just once. The J gene is TRBJ2-7, the V gene TRBV7-6; no clear D. The length of the CDR3 is 17 residues. V was shortened by 3 bases and J by 1 base, with 19 bases between the two germline ends. Germline loops: CDR1 SGHVS, CDR2 FNYEAQ. CDR3 DNA sequence: TGTGCCAGCAGCTTCCGGATCATCGCCCGAAAATCCTACGAGCAGTACTTC. This encodes CASSFRIIARKSYEQYF.

This clone appeared a single time. As DNA, the CDR3 is TGTGCCAGCAGCTTGTCCCAGGAAGCTTTCTTT. This encodes CASSLSQEAFF. The gene calls are TRBV7-9 and TRBJ1-1; no clear D. Germline CDR1 reads SEHNR; CDR2 reads FQNEAQ (reference sequence). The CDR3 consists of 11 residues. V was clipped by 3 bases and J by 8 bases, with 7 bases between them.

This chain joins TRBV21-1 and TRBJ2-7. TRBV21-1 is a listed pseudogene. CDR3 length: 16 residues. DNA of the CDR3: TGTGCCAGCAGCGCCCTAGGTCGGGACCCAGCCTACGAGCAGTACTTC. This codes for CASSALGRDPAYEQYF.